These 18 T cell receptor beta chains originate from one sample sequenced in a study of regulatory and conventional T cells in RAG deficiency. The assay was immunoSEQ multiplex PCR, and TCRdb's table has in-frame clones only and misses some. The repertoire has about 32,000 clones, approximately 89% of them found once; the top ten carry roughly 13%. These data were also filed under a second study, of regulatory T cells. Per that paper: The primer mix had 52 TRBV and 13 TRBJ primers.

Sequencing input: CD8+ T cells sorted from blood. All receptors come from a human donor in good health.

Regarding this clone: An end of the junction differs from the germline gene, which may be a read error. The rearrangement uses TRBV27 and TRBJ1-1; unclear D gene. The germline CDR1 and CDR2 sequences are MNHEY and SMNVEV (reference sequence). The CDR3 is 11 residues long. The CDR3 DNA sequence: TGTGCCAGCAGTTACGGGAGGGTCCTAATCTTT. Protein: CASSYGRVLIF.

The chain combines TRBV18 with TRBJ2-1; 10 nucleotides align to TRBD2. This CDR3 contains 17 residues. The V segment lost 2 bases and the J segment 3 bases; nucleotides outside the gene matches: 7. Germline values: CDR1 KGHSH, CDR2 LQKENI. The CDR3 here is CASSPLVSSGSYNEQFF. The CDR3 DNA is TGTGCCAGCTCACCATTGGTGTCTAGCGGGAGCTACAATGAGCAGTTCTTC.

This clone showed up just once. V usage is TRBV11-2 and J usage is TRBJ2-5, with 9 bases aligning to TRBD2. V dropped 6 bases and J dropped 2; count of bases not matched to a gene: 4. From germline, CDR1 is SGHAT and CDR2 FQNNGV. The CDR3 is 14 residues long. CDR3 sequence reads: CASRYTSGQETQYF. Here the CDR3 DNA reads TGTGCCAGCAGGTATACTAGCGGGCAAGAGACCCAGTACTTC.

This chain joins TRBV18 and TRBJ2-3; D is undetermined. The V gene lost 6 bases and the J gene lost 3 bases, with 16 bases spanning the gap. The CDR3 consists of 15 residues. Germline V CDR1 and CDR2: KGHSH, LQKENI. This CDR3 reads CASSTDGVSTDTQYF. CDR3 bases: TGTGCCAGCTCCACCGATGGGGTTTCAACAGATACGCAGTATTTT.

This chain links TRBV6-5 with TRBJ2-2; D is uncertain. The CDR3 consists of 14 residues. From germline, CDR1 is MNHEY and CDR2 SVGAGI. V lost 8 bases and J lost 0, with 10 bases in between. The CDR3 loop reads CASARGANTGELFF. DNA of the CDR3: TGTGCCAGCGCGCGAGGCGCGAACACCGGGGAGCTGTTTTTT.

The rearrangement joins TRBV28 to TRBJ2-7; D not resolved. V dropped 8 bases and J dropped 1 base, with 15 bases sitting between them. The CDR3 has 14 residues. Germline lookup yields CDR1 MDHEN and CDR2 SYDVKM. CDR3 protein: CASSTHTPSYEQYF. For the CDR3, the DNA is TGTGCCAGCTCAACGCACACCCCGTCCTACGAGCAGTACTTC.

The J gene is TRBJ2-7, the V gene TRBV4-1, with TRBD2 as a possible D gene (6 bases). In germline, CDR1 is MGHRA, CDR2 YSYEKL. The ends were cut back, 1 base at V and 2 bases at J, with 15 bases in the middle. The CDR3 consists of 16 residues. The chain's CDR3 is CASSQVGGIKTYEQYF. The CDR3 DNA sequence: TGCGCCAGCAGCCAAGTTGGCGGGATTAAAACCTACGAGCAGTACTTC.

CDR3 sequence reads: CATSRSVPSLNPTDTQYF. The DNA for the CDR3 is TGTGCCACCAGCAGATCGGTGCCATCACTGAACCCCACAGATACGCAGTATTTT. V and J are TRBV15 and TRBJ2-3; D remains ambiguous. CDR1 and CDR2 (germline): LNHNV, YYDKDF (reference sequence). The germline V and J ends were trimmed by 2 bases and 2 bases, with 20 bases remaining between them. CDR3 length equals 18 residues.

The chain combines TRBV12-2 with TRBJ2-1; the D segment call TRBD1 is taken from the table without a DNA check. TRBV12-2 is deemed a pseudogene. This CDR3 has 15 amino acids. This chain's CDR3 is CASRAGTVPYNEQFF. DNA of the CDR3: TGTGCAAGTCGAGCCGGGACAGTCCCCTACAATGAGCAGTTCTTC.

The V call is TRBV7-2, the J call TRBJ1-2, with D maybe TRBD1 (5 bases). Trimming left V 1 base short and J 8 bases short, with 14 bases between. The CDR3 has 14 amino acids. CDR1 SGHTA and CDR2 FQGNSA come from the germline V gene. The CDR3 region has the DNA TGTGCCAGCAGCTTAGTTATTGGGGCGACCGGCTACACCTTC. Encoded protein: CASSLVIGATGYTF. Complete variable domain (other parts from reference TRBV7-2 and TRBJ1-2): GAGVSQSPSNKVTEKGKDVELRCDPISGHTALYWYRQSLGQGLEFLIYFQGNSAPDKSGLPSDRFSAERTGGSVSTLTIQRTQQEDSAVYLCASSLVIGATGYTFGSGTRLTVV.

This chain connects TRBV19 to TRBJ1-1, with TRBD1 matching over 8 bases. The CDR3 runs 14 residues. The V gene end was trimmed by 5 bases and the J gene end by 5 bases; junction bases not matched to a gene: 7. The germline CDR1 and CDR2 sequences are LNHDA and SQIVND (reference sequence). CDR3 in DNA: TGTGCCAGTAGTTCAGGGGGCTGGGTGACTGAAGCTTTCTTT. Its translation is CASSSGGWVTEAFF.

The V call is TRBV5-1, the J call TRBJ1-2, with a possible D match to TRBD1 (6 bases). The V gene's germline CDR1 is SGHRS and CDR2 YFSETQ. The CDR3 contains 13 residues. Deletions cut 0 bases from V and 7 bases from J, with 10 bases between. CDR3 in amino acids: CASSLATGSGYTF. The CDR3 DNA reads TGCGCCAGCAGCTTGGCCACAGGGAGTGGCTACACCTTC. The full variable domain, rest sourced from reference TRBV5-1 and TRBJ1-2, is KAGVTQTPRYLIKTRGQQVTLSCSPISGHRSVSWYQQTPGQGLQFLFEYFSETQRNKGNFPGRFSGRQFSNSRSEMNVSTLELGDSALYLCASSLATGSGYTFGSGTRLTVV.

DNA for the CDR3: TGTGCCTGGAGTGTATCCGGGAACTCTGGAAACACCATATATTTT. This sequence encodes CAWSVSGNSGNTIYF. V usage is TRBV30 and J usage is TRBJ1-3; the D is unclear. The V and J ends lost 0 bases and 0 bases respectively, with 9 bases between them. The CDR3 runs 15 residues. Looked up from germline, CDR1 is GTSNPN and CDR2 is SVGIG (reference sequence).

The CDR3 nucleotides read TGTGCCAGCAGCTTAGGTCTGGCAGGGGGCTGGGAGACCCAGTACTTC. Protein: CASSLGLAGGWETQYF. The chain uses TRBV7-1 and TRBJ2-5; 8 nucleotides line up with TRBD1. TRBV7-1 is labeled an ORF, and its function is uncertain. Trimming took 4 bases from V and 5 from J; bases not matched to a gene: 12. The CDR3 is made up of 16 amino acids.

CDR3 sequence reads: CASRDRGENQPQHF. CDR3 in DNA: TGCGCCAGCAGAGACAGGGGTGAGAATCAGCCCCAGCATTTT. This chain links TRBV10-1 with TRBJ1-5, with TRBD1 matching over 8 bases. From germline, CDR1 is WNHNN and CDR2 SYGVQD (reference sequence). This CDR3 has 14 amino acids. V shed 6 bases and J 4 bases; nucleotides not matched to a gene: 5.

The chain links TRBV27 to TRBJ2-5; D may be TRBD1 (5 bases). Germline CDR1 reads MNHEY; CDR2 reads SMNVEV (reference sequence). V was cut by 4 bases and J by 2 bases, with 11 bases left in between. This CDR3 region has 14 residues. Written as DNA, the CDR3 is TGTGCCAGCAGTTATCGACAGACTCAAGAGACCCAGTACTTC. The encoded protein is CASSYRQTQETQYF.

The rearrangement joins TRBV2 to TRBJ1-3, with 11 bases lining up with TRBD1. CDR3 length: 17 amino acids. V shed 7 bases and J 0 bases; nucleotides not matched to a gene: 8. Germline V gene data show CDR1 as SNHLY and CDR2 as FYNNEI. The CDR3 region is CASKGQGGESSGNTIYF. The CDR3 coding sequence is TGTGCCAGCAAGGGACAGGGGGGAGAGAGCTCTGGAAACACCATATATTTT.

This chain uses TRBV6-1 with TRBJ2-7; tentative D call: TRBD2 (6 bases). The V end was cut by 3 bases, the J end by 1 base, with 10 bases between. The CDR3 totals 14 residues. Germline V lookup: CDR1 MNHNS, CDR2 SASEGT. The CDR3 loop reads CASSDPGLSYEQYF. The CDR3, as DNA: TGTGCCAGCAGTGACCCGGGACTTTCCTACGAGCAGTACTTC.